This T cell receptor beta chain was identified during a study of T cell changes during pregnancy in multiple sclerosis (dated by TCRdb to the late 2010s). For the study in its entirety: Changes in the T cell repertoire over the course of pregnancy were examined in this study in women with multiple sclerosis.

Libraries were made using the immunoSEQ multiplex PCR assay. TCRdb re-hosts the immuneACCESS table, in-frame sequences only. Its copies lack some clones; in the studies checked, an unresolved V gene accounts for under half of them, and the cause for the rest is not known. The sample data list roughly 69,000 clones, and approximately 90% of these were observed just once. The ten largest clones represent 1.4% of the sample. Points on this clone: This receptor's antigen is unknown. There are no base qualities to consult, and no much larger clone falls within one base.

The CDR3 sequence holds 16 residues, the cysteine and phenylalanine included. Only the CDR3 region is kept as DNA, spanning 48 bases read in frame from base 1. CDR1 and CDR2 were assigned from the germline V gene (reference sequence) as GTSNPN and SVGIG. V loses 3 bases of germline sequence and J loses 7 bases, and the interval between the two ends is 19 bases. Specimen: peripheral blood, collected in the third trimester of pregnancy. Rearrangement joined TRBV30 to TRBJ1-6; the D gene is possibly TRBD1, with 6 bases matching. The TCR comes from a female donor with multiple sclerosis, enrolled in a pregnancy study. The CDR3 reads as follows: CAWRDLRAGENSPLHF. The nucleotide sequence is TGTGCCTGGAGGGACCTCCGGGCAGGGGAAAATTCACCCCTCCACTTT.